Each of the 10 T cell receptor beta chains below was sequenced from the same sample in a study of identical twins. MiXCR, applied by TCRdb to the 5' RACE reads, yields one record per CDR3 protein. The data contain hundreds of thousands of distinct CDR3 sequences, more than 6.5% of them singletons. The same data also went into a second study, on yellow fever vaccine responses in identical twins.

Sequencing input: PBMCs. The receptor source for this set is a woman younger than 30 in good health.

The genes are TRBV11-2 and TRBJ2-1; 10 bases line up with TRBD2. This CDR3 spans 14 amino acids. The germline V gene has CDR1 SGHAT and CDR2 FQNNGV. Losses at the gene ends were 6 bases for V and 9 bases for J; bases not matched to a gene: 8. CDR3 protein: CASSRSGGAGEQFF. DNA of the CDR3: TGTGCCAGCAGTAGGAGCGGGGGGGCTGGTGAGCAGTTCTTC.

The genes are TRBV10-3 and TRBJ2-7, with D maybe TRBD1 (6 bases). The germline V gene encodes CDR1 ENHRY and CDR2 SYGVKD. V was trimmed by 5 bases and J by 1 base, leaving 9 bases between them. This CDR3 has 13 amino acids. CDR3 DNA sequence: TGTGCCATCAGTAGGACAGAATCCTACGAGCAGTACTTC. This gives the protein CAISRTESYEQYF.

The rearrangement uses TRBV6-5 and TRBJ2-5; tentative D call: TRBD1 (5 bases). The CDR3 contains 18 residues. The ends were cut back, 0 bases at V and 4 bases at J, with 21 bases in the middle. The germline gives CDR1 MNHEY, CDR2 SVGAGI. The CDR3 DNA reads as TGTGCCAGCAGTTACTCGCCCCAGTCGATGGGGCGTCGAGAGACCCAGTACTTC. It is translated as CASSYSPQSMGRRETQYF.

Worth noting for this clonotype: One end of the junction is discordant with germline, which a read error may explain. The V gene is TRBV7-9, the J gene TRBJ2-7, with D possibly TRBD1 on 6 matching bases. The CDR3 runs 13 residues. The V gene's germline CDR1 is SEHNR and CDR2 FQNEAQ (reference sequence). In nucleotides, the CDR3 is TGTGCCAGCAGCTTAGAGCCCCTTGGACAGCCTTCCTTC. Translating gives CASSLEPLGQPSF.

This clonotype was counted between two and nine times. The chain recombines TRBV28 with TRBJ2-4, with 7 bases matching TRBD2. V lost 4 bases and J lost 7; bases outside the gene matches: 10. The CDR3 contains 15 residues. Germline V gives CDR1 MDHEN, CDR2 SYDVKM. DNA of the CDR3: TGTGCCAGCAGTTCCCCGGCGGACGGGGGGAACATTCAGTACTTC. Its translation is CASSSPADGGNIQYF.

This clonotype was found many times. The chain links TRBV6-2 or TRBV6-3 to TRBJ2-7, with D perhaps TRBD1 (6 bases). Germline CDR1 MNHEY, CDR2 SVGEGT. The CDR3 loop spans 14 amino acids. Trimming pared 6 bases from V and 1 base from J, leaving 13 bases between. This CDR3 is CASSQTDSSYEQYF. CDR3 DNA sequence: TGTGCCAGCAGCCAGACGGACAGTTCCTACGAGCAGTACTTC.

The V gene is TRBV6-2 or TRBV6-3, the J gene TRBJ2-2; D gene unclear. Trimming pared 8 bases from V and 2 bases from J, leaving 18 bases between. The CDR3 spans 16 residues. CDR1 and CDR2 from the germline V gene are MNHEY and SVGEGT. CDR3 DNA sequence: TGTGCCAGCGGAGCACGCGGCAGGATCAACACCGGGGAGCTGTTTTTT. Its protein is CASGARGRINTGELFF.

This clonotype was recorded a few times. The chain is built from TRBV3-1 and TRBJ1-4; D unclear. Germline V gene sequence: CDR1 LGHDT, CDR2 YNNKEL (reference sequence). V lost 0 bases to trimming and J lost 11 bases, with 19 bases between them. CDR3 length: 16 residues. CDR3 amino acids: CASSQDSTTRRGKLFF. The CDR3 coding sequence is TGTGCCAGCAGCCAAGATTCAACAACGAGGCGTGGGAAACTGTTTTTT.

This clonotype was detected only a few times. V gene TRBV7-2 combines with J gene TRBJ2-2; no clear D. Trimming removed 4 bases at V and 7 bases at J, with 10 bases between. Looked up from germline, CDR1 is SGHTA and CDR2 is FQGNSA. This CDR3 is 13 amino acids long. This chain's CDR3 is CASSSLVVGELFF. The DNA for the CDR3 is TGTGCCAGCAGCTCCCTAGTGGTCGGGGAGCTGTTTTTT. Drawing the rest from reference TRBV7-2 and TRBJ2-2, the complete variable domain is GAGVSQSPSNKVTEKGKDVELRCDPISGHTALYWYRQSLGQGLEFLIYFQGNSAPDKSGLPSDRFSAERTGGSVSTLTIQRTQQEDSAVYLCASSSLVVGELFFGEGSRLTVL.

A few counts support this clonotype. The chain has TRBV27 and TRBJ1-6, with TRBD1 matching over 10 bases. V shed 2 bases and J 7 bases; nucleotides not matched to a gene: 5. The CDR3 contains 16 residues. Germline V CDR1 and CDR2: MNHEY, SMNVEV (reference sequence). The CDR3 DNA sequence: TGTGCCAGCAGTTTAGGGACAGGGGACCTAAATTCACCCCTCCACTTT. This encodes CASSLGTGDLNSPLHF.